The 11 T cell receptor beta chains presented below share a single source sample, sequenced in a study of T cells expressing NK-cell markers. TCRdb reprocessed the 5' RACE reads, keeping one entry per CDR3 protein, no DNA. The listing contains 500,000 to 600,000 distinct CDR3 sequences. Sequencing was performed on blood T cells: a sorted CD56 or NKG2C T cell subset, CD4+ or CD8+ T cells, or bulk PBMC T cells (not recorded which). The receptors here all came from a man younger than 35 in good health.

The rearrangement joins TRBV15 to TRBJ2-1; lacking DNA, the TRBD1 call made by TCRdb goes unchecked. CDR3 length: 16 residues. Looked up from germline, CDR1 is LNHNV and CDR2 is YYDKDF (reference sequence). CDR3 protein: CATSRAFRVLSNEQFF.

The chain is built from TRBV12-3 or TRBV12-4 and TRBJ2-1; TCRdb selects TRBD2, and the lack of DNA leaves this call unchecked. The CDR3 is 20 residues long. The CDR3 loop is CASSLVGWLAGGRVSDEQFF.

This sequence joins TRBV6-1 and TRBJ1-3. CDR1 and CDR2 from the germline V gene are MNHNS and SASEGT. The CDR3 is made up of 16 amino acids. CDR3 sequence reads: CASSGVVGLAGNTIYF.

This sequence joins TRBV20-1 and TRBJ2-1; the D gene TCRdb calls, TRBD2, cannot be checked with no DNA. Germline CDR1 reads DFQATT; CDR2 reads SNEGSKA (reference sequence). The CDR3 is made up of 17 amino acids. The CDR3 region is CSARPSGSPTLYNEQFF.

This chain links TRBV7-3 with TRBJ2-1; TCRdb picks TRBD2, but there is no DNA to check that call. The CDR3 consists of 16 residues. Germline CDR1 reads SGHTA; CDR2 reads FQGTGA. Here the CDR3 reads CASSPTSGSVGNEQFF.

The chain joins TRBV12-3 or TRBV12-4 to TRBJ2-1; without DNA, the TCRdb call of TRBD1 cannot be checked. The CDR3 consists of 11 residues. The CDR3 spells CASTLGGSQFF.

The chain uses TRBV7-8 and TRBJ2-7; no DNA is available, so the TRBD2 call from TCRdb remains unchecked. This CDR3 contains 14 residues. Germline V gene data show CDR1 as SGHVS and CDR2 as FQNEAQ. The CDR3: CASSPRTSSYEQYF. Full variable domain (missing parts from reference TRBV7-8 and TRBJ2-7): GAGVSQSPRYKVAKRGQDVALRCDPISGHVSLFWYQQALGQGPEFLTYFQNEAQLDKSGLPSDRFFAERPEGSVSTLKIQRTQQEDSAVYLCASSPRTSSYEQYFGPGTRLTVT.

The gene calls are TRBV12-3 or TRBV12-4 and TRBJ2-1; the D gene TCRdb calls, TRBD1, cannot be checked with no DNA. The CDR3 has 13 amino acids. The CDR3: CASSLGGANEQFF.

This chain joins TRBV27 and TRBJ1-1. The CDR3 has 15 amino acids. Germline CDR1 reads MNHEY; CDR2 reads SMNVEV (reference sequence). The CDR3: CASSLSRGGSAEAFF.

This rearrangement joins TRBV7-6 to TRBJ2-2; the D gene TCRdb calls, TRBD2, cannot be checked with no DNA. This CDR3 is 20 amino acids long. Germline-derived CDR1 and CDR2 are SGHVS and FNYEAQ. The CDR3 sequence is CASSLASSPRGTDIVGELFF.

The chain has TRBV20-1 and TRBJ2-5. Germline V gene data show CDR1 as DFQATT and CDR2 as SNEGSKA (reference sequence). The CDR3 is 14 amino acids. CDR3 protein: CSARDLGSQETQYF.